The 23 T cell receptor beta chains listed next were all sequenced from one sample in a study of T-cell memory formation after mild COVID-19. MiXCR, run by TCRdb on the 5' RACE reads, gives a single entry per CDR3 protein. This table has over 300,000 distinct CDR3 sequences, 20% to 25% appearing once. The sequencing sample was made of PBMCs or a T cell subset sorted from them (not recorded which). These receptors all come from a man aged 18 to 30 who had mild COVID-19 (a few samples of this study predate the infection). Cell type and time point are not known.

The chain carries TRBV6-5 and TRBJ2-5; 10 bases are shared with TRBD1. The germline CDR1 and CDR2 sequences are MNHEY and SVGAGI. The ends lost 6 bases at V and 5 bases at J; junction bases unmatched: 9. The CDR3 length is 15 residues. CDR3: CASSPRQGARETQYF. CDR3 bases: TGTGCCAGCAGCCCAAGACAGGGGGCGCGGGAGACCCAGTACTTC.

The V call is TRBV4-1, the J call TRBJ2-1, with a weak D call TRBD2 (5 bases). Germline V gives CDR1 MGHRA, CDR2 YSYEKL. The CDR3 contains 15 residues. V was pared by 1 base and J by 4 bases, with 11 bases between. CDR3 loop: CASSQVQRKYNEQFF. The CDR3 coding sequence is TGCGCCAGCAGCCAAGTCCAGCGGAAGTACAATGAGCAGTTCTTC.

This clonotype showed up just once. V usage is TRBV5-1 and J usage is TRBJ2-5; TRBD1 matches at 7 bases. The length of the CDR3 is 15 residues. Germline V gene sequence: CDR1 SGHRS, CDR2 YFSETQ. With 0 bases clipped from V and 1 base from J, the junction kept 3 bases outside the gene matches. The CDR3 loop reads CASSLEGGLQETQYF. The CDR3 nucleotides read TGCGCCAGCAGCTTGGAAGGGGGCCTCCAAGAGACCCAGTACTTC.

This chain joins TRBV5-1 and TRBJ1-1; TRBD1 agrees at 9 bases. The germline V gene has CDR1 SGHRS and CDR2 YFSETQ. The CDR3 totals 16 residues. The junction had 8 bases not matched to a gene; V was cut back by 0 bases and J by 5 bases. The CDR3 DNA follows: TGCGCCAGCAGCTTGGCAAATACAGGGGGCGGGACTGAAGCTTTCTTT. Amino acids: CASSLANTGGGTEAFF.

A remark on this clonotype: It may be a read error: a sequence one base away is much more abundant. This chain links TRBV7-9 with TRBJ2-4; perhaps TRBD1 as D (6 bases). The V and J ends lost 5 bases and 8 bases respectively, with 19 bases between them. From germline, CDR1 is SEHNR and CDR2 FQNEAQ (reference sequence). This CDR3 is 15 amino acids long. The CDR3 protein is CASSPPAQGVYIQYF. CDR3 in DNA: TGTGCCAGCAGCCCGCCGGCACAGGGAGTTTACATTCAGTACTTC.

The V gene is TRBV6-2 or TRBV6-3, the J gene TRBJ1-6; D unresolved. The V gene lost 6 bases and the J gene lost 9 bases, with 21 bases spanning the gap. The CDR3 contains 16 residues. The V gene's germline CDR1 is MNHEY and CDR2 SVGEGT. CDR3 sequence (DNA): TGTGCCAGCAGCCACTTTGGGCGGACCGTCGGTTCACCCCTCCACTTT. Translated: CASSHFGRTVGSPLHF.

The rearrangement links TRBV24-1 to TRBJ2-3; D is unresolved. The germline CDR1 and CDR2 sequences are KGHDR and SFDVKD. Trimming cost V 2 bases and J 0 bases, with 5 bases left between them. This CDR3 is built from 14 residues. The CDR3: CATSDSFSTDTQYF. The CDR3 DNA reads TGTGCCACCAGTGATTCATTCAGCACAGATACGCAGTATTTT.

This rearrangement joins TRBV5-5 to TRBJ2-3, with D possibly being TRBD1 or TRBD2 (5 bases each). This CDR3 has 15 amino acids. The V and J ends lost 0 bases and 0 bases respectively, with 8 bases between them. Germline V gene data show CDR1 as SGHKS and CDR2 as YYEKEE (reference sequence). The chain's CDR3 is CASSLAWDSTDTQYF. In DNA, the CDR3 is TGTGCCAGCAGCTTGGCATGGGACAGCACAGATACGCAGTATTTT.

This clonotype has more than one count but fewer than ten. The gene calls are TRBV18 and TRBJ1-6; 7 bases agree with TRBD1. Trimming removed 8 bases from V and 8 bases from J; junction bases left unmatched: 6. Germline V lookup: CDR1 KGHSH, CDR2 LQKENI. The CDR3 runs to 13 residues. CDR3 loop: CASARDSDSPLHF. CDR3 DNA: TGTGCCAGCGCAAGGGACAGCGATTCACCCCTCCACTTT.

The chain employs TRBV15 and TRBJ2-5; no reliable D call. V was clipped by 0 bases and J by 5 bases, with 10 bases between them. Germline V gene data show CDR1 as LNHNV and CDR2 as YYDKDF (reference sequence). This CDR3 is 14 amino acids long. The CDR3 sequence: CATSRDTPLETQYF. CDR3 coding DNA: TGTGCCACCAGCAGAGACACCCCGTTGGAGACCCAGTACTTC.

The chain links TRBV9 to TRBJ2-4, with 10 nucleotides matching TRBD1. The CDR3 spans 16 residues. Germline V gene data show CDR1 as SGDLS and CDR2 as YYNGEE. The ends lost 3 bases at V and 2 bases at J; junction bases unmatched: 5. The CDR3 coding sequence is TGTGCCAGCAGCGCCCGGGACAGGGGTCCCAAAAACATTCAGTACTTC. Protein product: CASSARDRGPKNIQYF.

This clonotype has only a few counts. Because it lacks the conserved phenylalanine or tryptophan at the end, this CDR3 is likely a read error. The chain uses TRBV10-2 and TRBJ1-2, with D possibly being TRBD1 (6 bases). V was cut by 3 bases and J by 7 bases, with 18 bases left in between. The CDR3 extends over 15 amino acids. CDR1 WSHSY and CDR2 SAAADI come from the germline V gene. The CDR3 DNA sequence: TGCGCCAGCAGTGATATATCGGGGGGCGAACGTGGCTACACCTTA. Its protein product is CASSDISGGERGYTL.

CDR3 DNA sequence: TGTGCCATCAGTGACAGGGTGAACACAGATACGCAGTATTTT. The encoded protein is CAISDRVNTDTQYF. The V call is TRBV10-3, the J call TRBJ2-3, with a possible D match to TRBD1 (5 bases). Germline lookup yields CDR1 ENHRY and CDR2 SYGVKD. Trimming stripped 3 bases from V and 2 bases from J, with 9 bases between. This CDR3 has 14 amino acids.

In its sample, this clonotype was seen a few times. In DNA, the CDR3 is TGTGCCAGCAGTTACTCTGGGCTAGCGGGGGGTGCCGGGGAGCTGTTTTTT. This sequence encodes CASSYSGLAGGAGELFF. The J gene is TRBJ2-2, the V gene TRBV6-6, with 11 bases matching TRBD2. V was pared by 0 bases and J by 6 bases, with 6 bases of the junction left unmatched. This CDR3 has 17 amino acids. CDR1 MNHNY and CDR2 SVGAGI come from the germline V gene (reference sequence).

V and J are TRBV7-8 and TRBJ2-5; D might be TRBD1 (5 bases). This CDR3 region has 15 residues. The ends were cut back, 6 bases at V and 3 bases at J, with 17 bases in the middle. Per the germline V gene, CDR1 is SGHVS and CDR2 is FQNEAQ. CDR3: CASSQMGQGEETQYF. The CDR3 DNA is TGTGCCAGCAGTCAGATGGGGCAGGGCGAAGAGACCCAGTACTTC.

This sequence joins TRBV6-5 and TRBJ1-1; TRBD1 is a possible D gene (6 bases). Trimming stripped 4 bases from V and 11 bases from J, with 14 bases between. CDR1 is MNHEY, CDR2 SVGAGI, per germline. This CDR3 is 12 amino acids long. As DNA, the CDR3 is TGTGCCAGCAGTTCCGCCGGGACAAAGGCTTTCTTT. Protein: CASSSAGTKAFF.

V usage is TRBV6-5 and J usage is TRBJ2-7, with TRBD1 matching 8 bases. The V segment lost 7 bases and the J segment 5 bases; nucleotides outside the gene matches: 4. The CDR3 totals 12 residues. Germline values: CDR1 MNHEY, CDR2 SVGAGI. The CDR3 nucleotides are TGTGCCAGCAATACAGGGGGGAACGAGCAGTACGTC. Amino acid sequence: CASNTGGNEQYV.

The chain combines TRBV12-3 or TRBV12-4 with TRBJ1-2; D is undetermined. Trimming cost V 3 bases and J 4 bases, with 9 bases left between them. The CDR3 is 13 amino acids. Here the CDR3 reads CASSFGETYGYTF. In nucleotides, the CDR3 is TGTGCCAGCAGTTTCGGGGAAACCTATGGCTACACCTTC.

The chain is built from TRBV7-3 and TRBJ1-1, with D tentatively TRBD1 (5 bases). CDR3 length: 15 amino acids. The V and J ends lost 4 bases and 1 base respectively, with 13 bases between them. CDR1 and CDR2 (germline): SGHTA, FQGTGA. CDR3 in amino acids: CASSSHPGPNTEAFF. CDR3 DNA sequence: TGTGCCAGCAGCTCACATCCGGGACCGAACACTGAAGCTTTCTTT.

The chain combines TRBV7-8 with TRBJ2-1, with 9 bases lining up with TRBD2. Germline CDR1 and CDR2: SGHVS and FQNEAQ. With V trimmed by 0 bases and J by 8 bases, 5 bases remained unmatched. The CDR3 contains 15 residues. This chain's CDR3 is CASSLASGGFYEQFF. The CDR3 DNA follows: TGTGCCAGCAGCTTAGCCAGCGGGGGGTTCTATGAGCAGTTCTTC.

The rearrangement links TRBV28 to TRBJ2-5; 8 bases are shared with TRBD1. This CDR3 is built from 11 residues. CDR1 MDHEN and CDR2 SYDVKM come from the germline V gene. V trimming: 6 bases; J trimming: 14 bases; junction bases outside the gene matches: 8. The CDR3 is CASRSDRGRYF. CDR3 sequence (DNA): TGTGCCAGCAGATCCGACAGGGGCCGTTACTTC.

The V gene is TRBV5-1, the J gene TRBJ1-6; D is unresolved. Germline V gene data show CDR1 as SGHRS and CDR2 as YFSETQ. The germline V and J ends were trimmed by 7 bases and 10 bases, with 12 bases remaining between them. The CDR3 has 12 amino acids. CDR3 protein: CASSKDTSPLHF. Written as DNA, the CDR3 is TGCGCCAGCTCCAAGGATACCTCACCCCTCCACTTT.

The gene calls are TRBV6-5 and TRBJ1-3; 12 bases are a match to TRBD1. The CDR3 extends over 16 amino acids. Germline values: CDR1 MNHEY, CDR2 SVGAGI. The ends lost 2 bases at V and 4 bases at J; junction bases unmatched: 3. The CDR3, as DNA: TGTGCCAGCAGTTACACGGGACAGGGGGCGGGAAACACCATATATTTT. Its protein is CASSYTGQGAGNTIYF.